This TCR beta chain was observed in a study of cytomegalovirus exposure and HLA in healthy donors. Whole-study findings and limits: Among the CMV-associated chains, a few were confirmed in vitro as specific for CMV antigens. Most TCR sequences showed up rarely, but some public TCRs showed up in many donors.

A single count supports this clone. The target antigen is unknown. TCRdb's table, derived via immunoSEQ multiplex PCR, lists solely in-frame clones and lacks some. The table shows some 140,000 clones, with 80% to 90% occurring only once. This CDR3 has 13 amino acids. The germline V and J ends were trimmed by 1 base and 8 bases, with 11 bases remaining between them. Germline-derived CDR1 and CDR2 are LGHNT and FRNRAP. The chain joins TRBV12-5 to TRBJ1-1; possibly TRBD1 for D (6 bases). The TCR was taken from a man between 18 and 35 years old in good health and CMV-seropositive. Sequencing was done on a sample of PBMCs. CDR3 sequence (DNA): TGTGCTAGTGGTTTGGCCGCCGGGACAGAAGCTTTCTTT. Translated, it gives CASGLAAGTEAFF. Based on the CDR3 plus reference TRBV12-5 and TRBJ1-1, the full variable domain is DARVTQTPRHKVTEMGQEVTMRCQPILGHNTVFWYRQTMMQGLELLAYFRNRAPLDDSGMPKDRFSAEMPDATLATLKIQPSEPRDSAVYFCASGLAAGTEAFFGQGTRLTVV.